These 29 T cell receptor beta chains came from one sample sequenced in a study of cytomegalovirus exposure and HLA in healthy donors. In the PCR, 60 Vbeta and 13 Jbeta primers were used. Repertoires were generated with immunoSEQ multiplex PCR, while TCRdb's copy carries only in-frame clones and drops some. The sample holds 75,000 to 80,000 clones, around 82% seen once. Sample: PBMCs. The receptors were gathered from a male donor in good health and CMV-seronegative.

CDR3 sequence reads: CASSIRGGTPETQYF. CDR3 nucleotides: TGTGCCAGCAGCATCCGGGGGGGCACTCCAGAGACCCAGTACTTC. The V gene is TRBV9, the J gene TRBJ2-5; 8 bases fit TRBD2. This CDR3 is built from 15 residues. CDR1 and CDR2 (germline): SGDLS, YYNGEE. The J segment lost 4 bases and the V segment lost 4 bases, leaving 9 bases of the junction unmatched.

This sequence joins TRBV9 and TRBJ2-1, with TRBD2 matching over 7 bases. The CDR3 length is 15 residues. Germline trimming cut 4 bases from V and 5 bases from J; bases unmatched to any gene: 9. In germline, CDR1 is SGDLS, CDR2 YYNGEE. CDR3 DNA sequence: TGTGCCAGCAGCACCACAGCGGGATTCCACAATGAGCAGTTCTTC. It is translated as CASSTTAGFHNEQFF.

The rearrangement links TRBV25-1 to TRBJ1-2; D may be TRBD1 (6 bases). Per germline, CDR1 MGHDK and CDR2 SYGVNS. Trimming stripped 7 bases from V and 5 bases from J, with 14 bases between. The CDR3 is 13 amino acids. The CDR3 here is CASTGRGAYGYTF. CDR3 DNA: TGTGCCAGCACCGGGAGGGGGGCGTATGGCTACACCTTC.

The chain has TRBV9 and TRBJ2-7, with D tentatively TRBD2 (5 bases). Trimming removed 0 bases from V and 4 bases from J, with 14 bases in between. The length of the CDR3 is 15 residues. Germline CDR1 reads SGDLS; CDR2 reads YYNGEE. CDR3 sequence: CASSVDGLAGYEQYF. In DNA, the CDR3 is TGTGCCAGCAGCGTAGACGGGTTGGCGGGTTACGAGCAGTACTTC.

The chain has TRBV30 and TRBJ2-7; TRBD2 agrees at 7 bases. Germline CDR1 and CDR2: GTSNPN and SVGIG (reference sequence). Germline trimming cut 2 bases from V and 8 bases from J; bases unmatched to any gene: 21. This CDR3 contains 17 residues. The CDR3 loop is CAWSIVMVSTSPFKQYF. CDR3 bases: TGTGCCTGGAGTATCGTTATGGTGTCGACTAGCCCTTTTAAGCAGTACTTC.

This chain links TRBV5-1 with TRBJ1-5; D might be TRBD1 (5 bases). Trimming took 0 bases from V and 8 from J, leaving 12 bases between them. CDR1 is SGHRS, CDR2 YFSETQ, per germline. The CDR3 extends over 14 amino acids. The CDR3: CASSLGTGQEPQHF. The CDR3 DNA is TGCGCCAGCAGCTTGGGCACAGGCCAGGAGCCCCAGCATTTT.

This chain links TRBV4-1 with TRBJ2-3; the D is unclear. The CDR3 has 14 amino acids. The germline gives CDR1 MGHRA, CDR2 YSYEKL. V dropped 1 base and J dropped 5 bases, with 10 bases sitting between them. CDR3 coding DNA: TGCGCCAGCAGCCAAGCTATAGGCGGAGATACGCAGTATTTT. Translating it yields CASSQAIGGDTQYF.

The count of this clone is one. The chain joins TRBV9 to TRBJ2-1; no definite D call. Trimming stripped 0 bases from V and 7 bases from J, with 11 bases between. Germline loops: CDR1 SGDLS, CDR2 YYNGEE. The length of the CDR3 is 14 residues. This CDR3 reads CASSVDASRNEQFF. The CDR3 nucleotides read TGTGCCAGCAGCGTAGATGCTAGTCGGAATGAGCAGTTCTTC.

The chain employs TRBV18 and TRBJ2-3; no clear D. The V and J ends lost 2 bases and 3 bases respectively, with 18 bases between them. The CDR3 is 17 residues long. Germline V CDR1 and CDR2: KGHSH, LQKENI. Here the CDR3 reads CASSPNLRPERTDTQYF. The CDR3 DNA is TGTGCCAGCTCACCAAATCTAAGGCCAGAGAGGACAGATACGCAGTATTTT.

This clone has more than one count but fewer than ten. V and J are TRBV27 and TRBJ1-2; the match to TRBD1 covers 12 bases. This CDR3 is built from 18 residues. CDR1 MNHEY and CDR2 SMNVEV come from the germline V gene (reference sequence). The trim removed 3 bases at V and 5 bases at J, leaving 13 bases unmatched. The CDR3 here is CASSFGTGGLPGRYGYTF. The CDR3 nucleotides read TGTGCCAGCAGTTTCGGGACAGGGGGCCTTCCAGGGCGATATGGCTACACCTTC.

The chain links TRBV28 to TRBJ2-7; D unresolved. The CDR3 sequence is 12 residues long. Trimming left V 8 bases short and J 0 bases short, with 8 bases between. Germline assignment: CDR1 MDHEN and CDR2 SYDVKM. CDR3 protein: CASRRSSYEQYF. The CDR3 DNA is TGTGCCAGCCGGCGGAGCTCCTACGAGCAGTACTTC.

V gene TRBV5-5 combines with J gene TRBJ2-3; no reliable D call. The CDR3 has 13 residues. CDR1 is SGHKS, CDR2 YYEKEE, per germline (reference sequence). Trimming pared 4 bases from V and 4 bases from J, leaving 10 bases between. Written as DNA, the CDR3 is TGTGCCAGCAGCCCTCCTTCCGCAGATACGCAGTATTTT. Amino acid sequence: CASSPPSADTQYF.

On this clone itself: At one of its ends the junction is not consistent with the germline gene, which may arise from a read error. The chain is built from TRBV6-5 and TRBJ2-1; TRBD2 matches 8 bases. Germline V CDR1 and CDR2: MNHEY, SVGAGI. The CDR3 has 16 amino acids. The CDR3 bases are TGTGCCTGCAGTTACGGGTCGGGGGGGCAGTACAATGAGCAGTTCTTC. It translates to CACSYGSGGQYNEQFF.

This clone was counted once. The chain recombines TRBV5-5 with TRBJ1-5; D possibly corresponds to TRBD1 (5 bases). This CDR3 is 14 amino acids long. Germline V gene sequence: CDR1 SGHKS, CDR2 YYEKEE (reference sequence). Between the trimmed V and J ends, which lost 3 bases and 3 bases, there was a span of 10 bases. CDR3 DNA: TGTGCCAGCAGCTCGGACAACCCCAATCAGCCCCAGCATTTT. It specifies CASSSDNPNQPQHF. Complete variable domain (other parts from reference TRBV5-5 and TRBJ1-5): DAGVTQSPTHLIKTRGQQVTLRCSPISGHKSVSWYQQVLGQGPQFIFQYYEKEERGRGNFPDRFSARQFPNYSSELNVNALLLGDSALYLCASSSDNPNQPQHFGDGTRLSIL.

This chain joins TRBV7-2 and TRBJ2-7; TRBD2 matches at 7 bases. Germline V gene lookup returns CDR1 SGHTA and CDR2 FQGNSA. The junction had 10 bases not matched to a gene; V was cut back by 5 bases and J by 3 bases. This CDR3 has 15 residues. The CDR3 nucleotides are TGTGCCAGCAGCCCCTTTGTGGGGGGGGTCTACGAGCAGTACTTC. It codes for CASSPFVGGVYEQYF.

The J gene is TRBJ1-5, the V gene TRBV6-1; no definite D call. Germline V lookup: CDR1 MNHNS, CDR2 SASEGT. V was pared by 7 bases and J by 4 bases, with 11 bases between. This CDR3 spans 13 amino acids. CDR3 in amino acids: CASMGLTNQPQHF. CDR3 DNA sequence: TGTGCCAGCATGGGTCTGACAAATCAGCCCCAGCATTTT.

The chain combines TRBV6-5 with TRBJ2-3, with 7 bases aligning to TRBD2. Germline V gene data show CDR1 as MNHEY and CDR2 as SVGAGI. The length of the CDR3 is 12 residues. The CDR3 sequence is CACGGGTDTQYF. The CDR3 DNA is TGTGCGTGCGGGGGAGGCACAGATACGCAGTATTTT.

The chain uses TRBV2 and TRBJ1-5; the D is unclear. CDR1 and CDR2 (germline): SNHLY, FYNNEI. The V and J ends lost 0 bases and 0 bases respectively, with 6 bases between them. The CDR3 has 15 amino acids. The CDR3 DNA sequence: TGTGCCAGCAGTGAAGCGCAGTATAGCAATCAGCCCCAGCATTTT. Amino acids: CASSEAQYSNQPQHF.

This clone was detected only a few times. The chain has TRBV6-5 and TRBJ2-1; 11 bases map to TRBD2. Germline-derived CDR1 and CDR2 are MNHEY and SVGAGI. J was trimmed by 5 bases and V by 6 bases; bases with no gene match: 6. The CDR3 is made up of 15 amino acids. The CDR3 DNA sequence: TGTGCCAGCAGGGGACTAGCGGAGGGAAACAATGAGCAGTTCTTC. Protein product: CASRGLAEGNNEQFF.

This clone appeared a single time. The rearrangement links TRBV13 to TRBJ1-1; D is unresolved. Germline lookup yields CDR1 PRHDT and CDR2 FYEKMQ (reference sequence). CDR3 length: 12 amino acids. Trimming pared 2 bases from V and 8 bases from J, leaving 9 bases between. CDR3 residues: CASSLNRCEAFF. The CDR3 nucleotides are TGTGCCAGCAGCTTAAACCGGTGCGAAGCTTTCTTT.

In nucleotides, the CDR3 is TGTGCCACTGAATGGGACAGGGTCGGTGAAAAACTGTTTTTT. As protein: CATEWDRVGEKLFF. The chain couples TRBV6-1 to TRBJ1-4; 9 nucleotides align to TRBD1. The germline V gene has CDR1 MNHNS and CDR2 SASEGT. The CDR3 contains 14 residues. Trimming at V came to 10 bases and at J to 7 bases, leaving 10 bases not matched to a gene.

The chain carries TRBV7-8 and TRBJ2-1; TRBD2 matches at 7 bases. This CDR3 is 15 amino acids long. CDR1 and CDR2 (germline): SGHVS, FQNEAQ. V trimming: 0 bases; J trimming: 4 bases; junction bases outside the gene matches: 3. For the CDR3, the DNA is TGTGCCAGCAGCTTAGCCCGGGGGGTATACAATGAGCAGTTCTTC. Amino acid sequence: CASSLARGVYNEQFF.

The chain has TRBV5-6 and TRBJ2-3; tentative D call: TRBD1 (6 bases). CDR3 length: 17 amino acids. Trimming took off 4 bases at V and 1 base at J, with 19 bases between the two ends. Germline V lookup: CDR1 SGHDT, CDR2 YYEEEE. CDR3 loop: CASSANLRGDGTDTQYF. The CDR3 nucleotides read TGTGCCAGCAGCGCCAACCTCAGGGGTGATGGCACAGATACGCAGTATTTT.

This sequence joins TRBV29-1 and TRBJ1-5; D is uncertain. Germline CDR1 SQVTM, CDR2 ANQGSEA. Trimming removed 5 bases at V and 2 bases at J, with 10 bases between. This CDR3 has 13 residues. CDR3 amino acids: CSVLQARNQPQHF. CDR3 sequence (DNA): TGCAGCGTTCTCCAGGCCCGCAATCAGCCCCAGCATTTT.

The sample holds a few counts of this clone. The V call is TRBV2, the J call TRBJ1-1, with TRBD1 matching 7 bases. CDR3 length: 14 amino acids. In germline, CDR1 is SNHLY, CDR2 FYNNEI. Trimming removed 6 bases from V and 3 bases from J; junction bases left unmatched: 7. The CDR3 nucleotides are TGTGCCAGCAGCCTCAGGGGGTCCGACACTGAAGCTTTCTTT. It codes for CASSLRGSDTEAFF.

On this clone itself: The junction shows a germline mismatch at one end, possibly a read error. The rearrangement joins TRBV7-9 to TRBJ2-2; 11 nucleotides align to TRBD1. The germline CDR1 and CDR2 sequences are SEHNR and FQNEAQ (reference sequence). CDR3 size: 16 residues. The CDR3 region is CSSRFLGQGDTGELFF. DNA for the CDR3: TGTTCCAGCAGATTCCTGGGACAGGGGGACACCGGGGAGCTGTTTTTT.

This clone was detected a few times. V usage is TRBV28 and J usage is TRBJ1-1; TRBD1 agrees at 7 bases. The CDR3 runs to 14 residues. After removal of 5 bases from V and 6 bases from J, the junction contained 9 bases not matched to a gene. Looked up from germline, CDR1 is MDHEN and CDR2 is SYDVKM. CDR3 loop: CASSPKLGGSEAFF. DNA of the CDR3: TGTGCCAGCAGTCCCAAGCTAGGGGGCTCTGAAGCTTTCTTT.

This chain uses TRBV5-6 with TRBJ1-6; possibly TRBD1 for D (5 bases). CDR3 length equals 14 residues. In germline, CDR1 is SGHDT, CDR2 YYEEEE. Trimming removed 4 bases at V and 3 bases at J, with 8 bases between. The CDR3, as DNA: TGTGCCAGCAGCCTGGGACTCTATAATTCACCCCTCCACTTT. Translating it yields CASSLGLYNSPLHF.

This clone was seen just once. This chain uses TRBV9 with TRBJ1-5; tentatively, D is TRBD1 (5 bases). This CDR3 is built from 13 residues. The V end lost 3 bases, the J end lost 11 bases, and 15 bases lay between the germline ends. Looked up from germline, CDR1 is SGDLS and CDR2 is YYNGEE. CDR3 sequence: CASSGDSGLTQHF. The CDR3 DNA reads as TGTGCCAGCAGCGGCGATTCAGGGTTGACCCAGCATTTT.